The source of this T cell receptor (beta chain) is a study of blood T cell repertoires in COVID-19. The data were produced by immunoSEQ multiplex PCR, yet TCRdb's version contains in-frame clones alone and is incomplete. Among 250,000 to 300,000 clones listed, approximately 86% were seen once. The clonotype was recovered from a woman aged 55-70 years with COVID-19, enrolled during active disease. The sequencing sample was made of peripheral blood.

CDR3 in amino acids: CASRGQGRRNQPQHF. The CDR3 nucleotides are TGTGCCAGCAGGGGACAGGGAAGGCGCAATCAGCCCCAGCATTTT. V usage is TRBV28 and J usage is TRBJ1-5; 9 nucleotides agree with TRBD1. V dropped 6 bases and J dropped 2; count of bases not matched to a gene: 5. Germline assignment: CDR1 MDHEN and CDR2 SYDVKM. This CDR3 is 15 amino acids long. Full variable domain (remainder filled in from reference TRBV28 and TRBJ1-5): DVKVTQSSRYLVKRTGEKVFLECVQDMDHENMFWYRQDPGLGLRLIYFSYDVKMKEKGDIPEGYSVSREKKERFSLILESASTNQTSMYLCASRGQGRRNQPQHFGDGTRLSIL.